These 2 T cell receptor beta chains came from one sample sequenced in a study of blood T cell repertoires in COVID-19 (dated by TCRdb to about 2020). Library preparation used the immunoSEQ multiplex PCR assay. This is the immuneACCESS table as TCRdb keeps it, with only in-frame sequences that have V and J called. A part of the clones is gone; compared with another copy, unresolved V genes explain less than half, and the rest is unexplained. Across this sample there are some 150,000 clones, with approximately 82% seen only once. The biggest ten clones account for 13% to 15% of the sample. The sample comprised PBMCs or T cells enriched from blood (not recorded which). These receptor sequences come from a man aged 50 to 59 who had recovered from COVID-19.

The chain joins TRBV5-5 to TRBJ1-6; D remains unclear. This CDR3 has 16 amino acids. Germline CDR1 reads SGHKS; CDR2 reads YYEKEE (reference sequence). Trimming left V 0 bases short and J 5 bases short, with 12 bases between. The CDR3 DNA sequence: TGTGCCAGCAGCTTGGGACCTAACCAGGATAATTCACCCCTCCACTTT. Translated, it gives CASSLGPNQDNSPLHF.

The chain employs TRBV19 and TRBJ2-1, with D perhaps TRBD1 (5 bases). V dropped 2 bases and J dropped 3 bases, with 20 bases sitting between them. The CDR3 is 18 residues long. CDR1 and CDR2 (germline): LNHDA, SQIVND (reference sequence). CDR3 nucleotide sequence: TGTGCCAGTAGTATAAAGGGGCCGGCTGGCACTCTCTACAATGAGCAGTTCTTC. Residues: CASSIKGPAGTLYNEQFF.